Each of the 9 T cell receptor beta chains below was sequenced from the same sample in a study of graft-versus-host responses after intestinal transplantation. This table comes from immunoSEQ multiplex PCR, and its TCRdb copy is limited to in-frame clones, with some not included. The sample yields roughly 93,000 clones, 90% to 95% seen once. What these receptors recognize is not known. Here the sequenced sample was unstimulated CD8+ T cells sorted from spleen or lymph node cells, taken before intestinal transplant. The source of these receptors is a human donor who received an intestinal transplant.

The rearrangement uses TRBV27 and TRBJ1-5; 9 positions agree with TRBD1. Germline trimming cut 6 bases from V and 7 bases from J; bases unmatched to any gene: 13. The germline V gene has CDR1 MNHEY and CDR2 SMNVEV (reference sequence). The CDR3 extends over 16 amino acids. CDR3 nucleotide sequence: TGTGCCAGCAGGGCTGCGGGACAGGGCCTCGGGCAGCCCCAGCATTTT. Translation gives CASRAAGQGLGQPQHF.

This chain uses TRBV7-9 with TRBJ2-1, with 7 positions matching TRBD2. The CDR3 sequence is 15 residues long. Germline V gene data show CDR1 as SEHNR and CDR2 as FQNEAQ (reference sequence). Losses at the gene ends were 1 base for V and 4 bases for J; bases not matched to a gene: 4. The CDR3 protein is CASSLVAGLYNEQFF. In nucleotides, the CDR3 is TGTGCCAGCAGCTTAGTGGCGGGACTATACAATGAGCAGTTCTTC.

The V and J genes are TRBV19 and TRBJ1-6, with D possibly matching TRBD1 (5 bases). This CDR3 region has 13 residues. Trimming took 2 bases from V and 7 from J, leaving 6 bases between them. CDR1 and CDR2 (germline): LNHDA, SQIVND (reference sequence). The CDR3 protein is CASSISGNSPLHF. Written as DNA, the CDR3 is TGTGCCAGTAGTATATCAGGGAATTCACCCCTCCACTTT.

Here the CDR3 DNA reads TGTGCCAGCAGTTCAGGGGGAAGCTACGAGCAGTACTTC. Amino acid sequence: CASSSGGSYEQYF. The chain recombines TRBV5-4 with TRBJ2-7, with 7 bases aligning to TRBD1. Germline lookup yields CDR1 SGHNT and CDR2 YYREEE (reference sequence). The V and J ends lost 5 bases and 3 bases, in that order; junction bases with no gene match: 5. The CDR3 is 13 residues long. Using reference TRBV5-4 and TRBJ2-7 for the parts outside the CDR3, the full variable domain is ETGVTQSPTHLIKTRGQQVTLRCSSQSGHNTVSWYQQALGQGPQFIFQYYREEENGRGNFPPRFSGLQFPNYSSELNVNALELDDSALYLCASSSGGSYEQYFGPGTRLTVT.

The genes are TRBV19 and TRBJ2-5, with 14 positions matching TRBD2. This CDR3 spans 15 amino acids. CDR1 and CDR2 (germline): LNHDA, SQIVND (reference sequence). The junction had 3 bases not matched to a gene; V was cut back by 4 bases and J by 5 bases. The CDR3 nucleotides are TGTGCCAGTAGTACGGGACTAGCGGGGGTTGAGACCCAGTACTTC. This translates into CASSTGLAGVETQYF.

This chain's CDR3 is CASSLDSGRGVHGYTF. The CDR3 coding sequence is TGTGCCAGCAGCTTAGACTCGGGCAGGGGAGTCCATGGCTACACCTTC. The V and J genes are TRBV7-8 and TRBJ1-2; possible D gene TRBD1, 6 bases. Between the trimmed V and J ends, which lost 1 base and 6 bases, there was a span of 18 bases. The germline V gene has CDR1 SGHVS and CDR2 FQNEAQ. The CDR3 has 16 residues. Together with reference TRBV7-8 and TRBJ1-2, the CDR3 gives the full variable domain: GAGVSQSPRYKVAKRGQDVALRCDPISGHVSLFWYQQALGQGPEFLTYFQNEAQLDKSGLPSDRFFAERPEGSVSTLKIQRTQQEDSAVYLCASSLDSGRGVHGYTFGSGTRLTVV.

The genes are TRBV18 and TRBJ2-1, with D maybe TRBD2 (6 bases). The CDR3 loop spans 16 amino acids. Germline V gene lookup returns CDR1 KGHSH and CDR2 LQKENI. With 3 bases removed from V and 5 bases from J, the gap between germline ends came to 17 bases. The CDR3 loop reads CASSPQVGGANNEQFF. The CDR3 DNA sequence: TGTGCCAGCTCACCCCAGGTTGGCGGGGCCAACAATGAGCAGTTCTTC.

This clone is a singleton in its sample. The chain couples TRBV7-2 to TRBJ2-7; 8 nucleotides align to TRBD1. The CDR3 is 15 amino acids. CDR1 and CDR2 from the germline V gene are SGHTA and FQGNSA. The junction had 9 bases not matched to a gene; V was cut back by 4 bases and J by 4 bases. As DNA, the CDR3 is TGTGCCAGCAGCTCTCCCAAGACAGGGGAGTACGAGCAGTACTTC. Translated: CASSSPKTGEYEQYF.

The rearrangement links TRBV11-2 to TRBJ2-7, with D tentatively TRBD2 (7 bases). The CDR3 runs 14 residues. CDR1 and CDR2 from the germline V gene are SGHAT and FQNNGV. V lost 5 bases to trimming and J lost 1 base, with 12 bases between them. CDR3 DNA sequence: TGTGCCAGCAGCGAGGGGGGGTATTCCTACGAGCAGTACTTC. This gives the protein CASSEGGYSYEQYF.